This T cell receptor (beta chain) was captured by sequencing in a study of blood T cell repertoires in COVID-19. Study-level background: COVID-19 samples from acute and convalescent phases originated in the United States, Italy and Spain. PBMCs, B-cell-depleted T cells, or T cells provided the cDNA or gDNA that made up the material.

Sequenced by immunoSEQ multiplex PCR; TCRdb stores in-frame clones only, minus some. Among a few hundred thousand clones listed, approximately 88% were seen once. The V gene's germline CDR1 is MGHDK and CDR2 SYGVNS. CDR3 size: 12 residues. V lost 6 bases and J 4 bases, leaving 9 bases between the germline ends. The Seattle patients, enrolled during active infection, were followed longitudinally. The gene calls are TRBV25-1 and TRBJ1-2; TRBD1 is a possible D gene (5 bases). Sequenced sample: peripheral blood. The receptor was derived from a woman aged 25 to 45 with COVID-19, enrolled during active disease. The CDR3 spells CASSRTSYGYTF. The CDR3 nucleotides read TGTGCCAGCAGCCGGACAAGCTATGGCTACACCTTC.